These 20 T cell receptor beta chains share one sample of origin, sequenced in a study of OX40 agonist ivuxolimab in advanced cancers. Assay used: immunoSEQ multiplex PCR; TCRdb lists only in-frame clones, some missing. The repertoire has about 4,700 clones, about 70% of them found once; the top ten carry around 70%. Sequencing used CD4+ or CD8+ T cells sorted from blood, obtained in a trial of the OX40 agonist ivuxolimab. All receptors come from an adult with an advanced solid tumor such as melanoma, head and neck, liver or kidney cancer.

This clone was seen just once. Other DNA variants within this sample encode the same CDR3. The chain joins TRBV19 to TRBJ2-1, with TRBD2 matching 9 bases. Per the germline V gene, CDR1 is LNHDA and CDR2 is SQIVND (reference sequence). V trimming: 1 base; J trimming: 7 bases; junction bases outside the gene matches: 5. CDR3 length: 15 amino acids. The CDR3 sequence: CASSIGGGAKNEQFF. For the CDR3, the DNA is TGTGCCAGTAGTATAGGCGGGGGGGCGAAAAATGAGCAGTTCTTC.

This clone has just one count. This chain uses TRBV7-9 with TRBJ2-7; TRBD1 aligns across 8 bases. The J segment lost 3 bases and the V segment lost 4 bases, leaving 5 bases of the junction unmatched. CDR3 size: 14 residues. The germline V gene encodes CDR1 SEHNR and CDR2 FQNEAQ (reference sequence). CDR3 bases: TGTGCCAGCAGCTCCCCGACAGGGGACTACGAGCAGTACTTC. This codes for CASSSPTGDYEQYF.

In this sample, this clone turned up a few times. The chain combines TRBV12-5 with TRBJ2-2; D remains ambiguous. CDR1 LGHNT and CDR2 FRNRAP come from the germline V gene. V lost 1 base, J lost 6 bases, and 0 bases lay in between. The CDR3 has 11 amino acids. The CDR3 nucleotides read TGTGCTAGTGGTTTGGCCGGGGAGCTGTTTTTT. Translated, it gives CASGLAGELFF.

There are many counts of this clone. The chain links TRBV7-9 to TRBJ2-5; perhaps TRBD2 as D (5 bases). The CDR3 is 10 residues long. Trimming took 8 bases from V and 7 from J, leaving 8 bases between them. Looked up from germline, CDR1 is SEHNR and CDR2 is FQNEAQ (reference sequence). The CDR3 DNA reads TGTGCCAGCGACTACGGGACCCAGTACTTC. It specifies CASDYGTQYF.

The CDR3 DNA reads TGTGCCAGCAGTTCCGTTACAGATACGCAGTATTTT. It is translated as CASSSVTDTQYF. J is TRBJ2-3 and V is TRBV27; D is uncertain. There are 12 residues in the CDR3. The germline CDR1 and CDR2 sequences are MNHEY and SMNVEV (reference sequence). V was pared by 4 bases and J by 3 bases, with 5 bases between.

This clone came up once. The CDR3 DNA follows: TGCGCCAGCAGCGCACGTCGACAGGTAGGCCACGAGCAGTACTTC. It specifies CASSARRQVGHEQYF. The V and J genes are TRBV5-1 and TRBJ2-5; D may be TRBD1 (6 bases). The J call may be in error: the DNA end matches TRBJ2-7 better. The CDR3 is 15 amino acids. Per the germline V gene, CDR1 is SGHRS and CDR2 is YFSETQ.

In its sample, this clone was seen a few times. V is TRBV10-2 and J is TRBJ1-6; D might be TRBD1 (6 bases). CDR3 length: 16 residues. CDR1 WSHSY and CDR2 SAAADI come from the germline V gene. The ends were cut back, 6 bases at V and 9 bases at J, with 21 bases in the middle. The CDR3 DNA is TGCGCCAGCAGGCACGGGACATCTGAACGTTCTTCACCCCTCCACTTT. Protein product: CASRHGTSERSSPLHF.

Concerning this clone itself: A much larger clone lies one base from this, so it may be a read error. The sample carries other DNA sequences with the same CDR3. The rearrangement uses TRBV7-7 and TRBJ2-5; D ambiguous. From germline, CDR1 is SSHAT and CDR2 FNYEAQ (reference sequence). This CDR3 region has 18 residues. This CDR3 reads CASSLKMVSSRIQETQYF. The CDR3 nucleotides are TGTGCTAGCAGTCTTAAAATGGTATCCAGCCGGATTCAGGAGACCCAGTACTTC.

The chain has TRBV6-1 and TRBJ2-5, with a tentative D call TRBD1 (6 bases). The V end was cut by 3 bases, the J end by 4 bases, with 21 bases between. This CDR3 spans 17 amino acids. CDR1 is MNHNS, CDR2 SASEGT, per germline. The CDR3 nucleotides are TGTGCCAGCAGTGACCTCGACAGGAAGGGTGTGGGAGAGACCCAGTACTTC. Amino acid sequence: CASSDLDRKGVGETQYF.

The rearrangement links TRBV2 to TRBJ2-7; 7 nucleotides agree with TRBD1. The germline CDR1 and CDR2 sequences are SNHLY and FYNNEI. V trimming: 9 bases; J trimming: 7 bases; junction bases outside the gene matches: 12. The CDR3 contains 13 residues. CDR3 sequence (DNA): TGTGCCAGGGAACAGGGGACAGTGGGGGAGCAGTACTTC. Translated, it gives CAREQGTVGEQYF.

The DNA for the CDR3 is TGTGCCAGCAGTCCAGCCGGGACAGGCCCATACAATGAGCAGTTCTTC. It specifies CASSPAGTGPYNEQFF. The rearrangement joins TRBV27 to TRBJ2-1, with 8 bases fitting TRBD1. The CDR3 totals 16 residues. CDR1 MNHEY and CDR2 SMNVEV come from the germline V gene (reference sequence). Trimming at V came to 5 bases and at J to 4 bases, leaving 10 bases not matched to a gene.

As DNA, the CDR3 is TGTGCCAGCAGTGATGGGGGATGGGATACGCAGTATTTT. This encodes CASSDGGWDTQYF. The chain carries TRBV2 and TRBJ2-3; D possibly uses TRBD1 or TRBD2 (5 bases each). The CDR3 has 13 amino acids. Germline V gene lookup returns CDR1 SNHLY and CDR2 FYNNEI. V lost 3 bases, J lost 6 bases, and 10 bases lay in between.

Remarks on this clone: This likely stems from a read error, as it lies one base from a far larger clone. Other nucleotide sequences in the sample specify the same CDR3. This chain connects TRBV7-9 to TRBJ2-7; D uncertain. Per germline, CDR1 SEHNR and CDR2 FQNEAQ (reference sequence). Trimming left V 8 bases short and J 4 bases short, with 21 bases between. This CDR3 contains 15 residues. In DNA, the CDR3 is TGTGCCAGCGGAAACCGTGACTGGGGTTGGTACGAGCAGTACTTC. Its translation is CASGNRDWGWYEQYF.

The chain employs TRBV19 and TRBJ2-5; 8 bases align to TRBD2. The CDR3 has 13 amino acids. CDR1 LNHDA and CDR2 SQIVND come from the germline V gene (reference sequence). J lost 4 bases, V lost 11 bases, and 9 bases had no gene match. The CDR3 DNA sequence: TGTGCCGCGGGGGCTAGCGGGTCAGAGACCCAGTACTTC. Protein: CAAGASGSETQYF.

This chain connects TRBV5-1 to TRBJ2-3; no clear D gene. Germline V gene data show CDR1 as SGHRS and CDR2 as YFSETQ. V shed 8 bases and J shed 1 base, with 8 bases lying between them. This CDR3 region has 12 residues. The CDR3 region is CASNEGTDTQYF. The CDR3 DNA follows: TGCGCCAGTAACGAGGGCACAGATACGCAGTATTTT.

The chain couples TRBV5-1 to TRBJ2-1; 13 bases map to TRBD2. Germline-derived CDR1 and CDR2 are SGHRS and YFSETQ. The CDR3 covers 16 residues. V trimming: 3 bases; J trimming: 7 bases; junction bases outside the gene matches: 7. The CDR3 DNA is TGCGCCAGCAGCTGGAGACTAGCGGGGGGTCGTAATGAGCAGTTCTTC. Protein product: CASSWRLAGGRNEQFF.

This clone is classed as medium-sized (0.01 to 0.1%). The chain couples TRBV6-5 to TRBJ2-7; D assignment may be TRBD1 or TRBD2 (6 bases each). Looked up from germline, CDR1 is MNHEY and CDR2 is SVGAGI. The CDR3 is made up of 14 amino acids. Trimming left V 6 bases short and J 4 bases short, with 16 bases between. Here the CDR3 DNA reads TGTGCCAGCAGCCAACCTGGGGGGCGGTACGAGCAGTACTTC. Protein sequence: CASSQPGGRYEQYF.

The V gene is TRBV19, the J gene TRBJ2-7; D is undetermined. The CDR3 is 13 residues long. Germline values: CDR1 LNHDA, CDR2 SQIVND (reference sequence). V dropped 3 bases and J dropped 7 bases, with 13 bases sitting between them. CDR3 DNA: TGTGCCAGTAGTATTTACGGGTATCAAGAGCAGTACTTC. It translates to CASSIYGYQEQYF.

This clone was seen just once. V and J are TRBV4-2 and TRBJ1-2, with 8 bases fitting TRBD1. Germline CDR1 and CDR2: LGHNA and YNFKEQ. The trim removed 2 bases at V and 3 bases at J, leaving 8 bases unmatched. The CDR3 has 16 residues. CDR3 DNA: TGTGCCAGCAGCCAATTACAGGACAGGGCCTACTATGGCTACACCTTC. Its protein product is CASSQLQDRAYYGYTF.

This chain uses TRBV5-5 with TRBJ2-6; tentatively, D is TRBD2 (5 bases). The CDR3 loop spans 17 amino acids. The V gene lost 2 bases and the J gene lost 0 bases, with 12 bases spanning the gap. Germline CDR1 SGHKS, CDR2 YYEKEE (reference sequence). The CDR3 coding sequence is TGTGCCAGCAGCTTCGAGGGCTTAATCTCTGGGGCCAACGTCCTGACTTTC. Translation gives CASSFEGLISGANVLTF.